Sequencing of this TCR beta chain was carried out in a study of blood T cell repertoires in COVID-19 (dated by TCRdb to 2018 to 2020). Concerning the study at large: Samples covering the acute and convalescent phases of COVID-19 were provided by collaborators in the United States, Italy and Spain. The prospective study material was composed of cDNA or gDNA derived from T cells, B-cell-depleted T cells, or PBMCs. The dataset comprised deeply sampled blood TCRbeta repertoires from subjects exposed to, actively infected with, or recovered from COVID-19. The repertoires were made available in a free public database intended to serve as a resource for research on the immune response to SARS-CoV-2. Samples were obtained from the ongoing ImmuneRACE study (first 160 participants) and from roughly 1,300 subjects provided by 6 global collaborators. Nearly every sample came with metadata listing a de-identified subject ID, COVID-19 status, age in years and sex. Where HLA class I and class II types were available, the types were taken from metadata supplied by the sample provider, not from assay-based typing. General findings and caveats noted by the study authors: The quantity of clinical and demographic metadata differed by source and by participant and was supplied without curation.

Concerning this clone itself: The target of this receptor is not known. No much larger clonotype is one base removed from it; base qualities were not supplied.

Trimming costs V 2 bases and J 3 bases, and their ends lie 6 bases apart. From the cysteine up to the phenylalanine, the CDR3 has a length of 13 residues. CDR3 DNA is the only sequence kept; it has 39 bases, read in frame from the first base. CDR1 KGHDR and CDR2 SFDVKD were looked up in the germline V gene. A second Seattle source provided samples from volunteer blood donors who had recovered from COVID-19. Whole blood was collected in K2EDTA tubes by collaborating institutions according to the institutions' own protocols. For TCRbeta analysis, collaborator samples were shipped as frozen whole blood, as isolated PBMCs, or as DNA extracted from either sample type. The immunoSEQ Assay, a bias-controlled multiplex PCR, was used to amplify TCRbeta CDR3 regions from genomic DNA. From the authors' description of their analysis: The number of nucleated cells in each sample was estimated by amplification of reference gene primers within the assay. To quantify the absolute abundance of each unique TCRbeta CDR3 rearrangement, sequence reads were collapsed and filtered. For each sample, productive Simpson clonality was calculated by taking the square root of Simpson's diversity index across productive rearrangements. TCRdb took over this immuneACCESS table, retaining in-frame rearrangements with V and J assigned. Such tables are incomplete; in checked studies, under half of the missing clones stem from an unresolved V gene, and the remainder is unexplained. That table gives V, J and clone size, and the DNA gave D and trimming. The table for this sample lists over 200,000 clones; roughly 89% of them were counted only once. Roughly 6.2% of the sample goes to the ten largest clones.

The sequence was collected from a man aged 55-75 years who had recovered from COVID-19. The sample was peripheral blood. The chain couples TRBV24-1 to TRBJ2-5, with the D gene uncertain. CDR3 reads: CATSDSVKETQYF. The DNA sequence is given as TGTGCCACCAGTGATTCGGTTAAAGAGACCCAGTACTTC.